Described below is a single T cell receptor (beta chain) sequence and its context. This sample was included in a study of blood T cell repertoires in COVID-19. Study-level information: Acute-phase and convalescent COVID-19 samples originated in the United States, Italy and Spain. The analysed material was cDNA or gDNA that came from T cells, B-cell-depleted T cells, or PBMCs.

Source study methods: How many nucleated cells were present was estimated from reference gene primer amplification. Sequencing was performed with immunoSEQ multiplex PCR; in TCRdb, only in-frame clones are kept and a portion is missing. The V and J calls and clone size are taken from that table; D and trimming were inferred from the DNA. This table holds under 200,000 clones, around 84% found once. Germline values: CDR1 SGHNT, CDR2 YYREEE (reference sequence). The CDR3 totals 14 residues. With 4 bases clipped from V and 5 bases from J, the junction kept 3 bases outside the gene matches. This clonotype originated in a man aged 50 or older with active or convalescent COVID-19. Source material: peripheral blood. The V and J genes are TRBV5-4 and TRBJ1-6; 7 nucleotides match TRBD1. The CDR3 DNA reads TGTGCCAGCAGCAAAGACAGGGATAATTCACCCCTCCACTTT. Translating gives CASSKDRDNSPLHF.